Described below is a single T cell receptor (beta chain) sequence and its context. Its antigen is currently unknown. The source of the sample is a study of OX40 agonist ivuxolimab in advanced cancers. Study background: While on treatment, patients had intravenous ivuxolimab at 0.01 to 10 mg/kg every 2 weeks. The mean age was about 61 years, ranging from 23 to 79, with more than 70% of participants male.

General study results and limits: Those patients achieving a partial response at 0.1-3.0 mg/kg showed among the lowest clonal expansion.

The assay was immunoSEQ multiplex PCR, and TCRdb's table has in-frame clones only and misses some. The data show about 48,000 clones, roughly 80% seen once. The CDR3 spans 13 residues. Germline V gene lookup returns CDR1 MDHEN and CDR2 SYDVKM. Trimming removed 3 bases from V and 6 bases from J; junction bases left unmatched: 2. The clonotype originates from an adult with an advanced solid tumor such as melanoma, head and neck, liver or kidney cancer. The chain uses TRBV28 and TRBJ1-5, with TRBD1 identical over 7 bases. Sequenced material: CD4+ or CD8+ T cells sorted from blood, taken in a trial of the OX40 agonist ivuxolimab. In DNA, the CDR3 is TGTGCCAGCAGTTTTCAGGGGGGTCAGCCCCAGCATTTT. Translating gives CASSFQGGQPQHF.